Sequencing of this TCR beta chain was carried out in a study of patients and donors after allogeneic stem cell transplantation. CDR3 length equals 14 residues. V was trimmed by 2 bases and J by 3 bases, leaving 11 bases between them. TCRdb independently ran MiXCR on the RT-PCR reads; one entry per CDR3 protein. The repertoire holds around 160,000 distinct CDR3 sequences, with roughly 31% as singletons. The gene calls are TRBV12-3 or TRBV12-4 and TRBJ2-7; D is possibly TRBD2 (5 bases). The receptor comes from a human donor who was either an allogeneic HSCT recipient or a stem cell or donor lymphocyte infusion donor (not recorded which). It is not recorded whose cells these are; they may come from a transplant donor. Sequenced input: blood, either unsorted or a sorted T cell fraction (not recorded which). DNA for the CDR3: TGTGCCAGCAGTTTATTGCCGGGGAACTACGAGCAGTACTTC. The encoded protein is CASSLLPGNYEQYF.